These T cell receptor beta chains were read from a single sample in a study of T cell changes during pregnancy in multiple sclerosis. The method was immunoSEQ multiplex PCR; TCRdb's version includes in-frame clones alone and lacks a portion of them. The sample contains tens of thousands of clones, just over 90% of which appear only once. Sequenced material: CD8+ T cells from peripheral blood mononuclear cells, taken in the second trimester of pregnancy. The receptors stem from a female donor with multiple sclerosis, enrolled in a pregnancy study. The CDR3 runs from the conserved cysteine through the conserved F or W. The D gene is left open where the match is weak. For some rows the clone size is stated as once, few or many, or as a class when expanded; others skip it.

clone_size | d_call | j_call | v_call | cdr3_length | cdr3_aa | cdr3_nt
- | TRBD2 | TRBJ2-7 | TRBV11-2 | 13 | CASSPAGLYEQYF | TGTGCCAGCAGCCCAGCGGGATTGTACGAGCAGTACTTC
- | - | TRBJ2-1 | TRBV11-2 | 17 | CASSGRTDQFLYNEQFF | TGTGCCAGCAGCGGAAGGACAGACCAGTTCTTGTACAATGAGCAGTTCTTC
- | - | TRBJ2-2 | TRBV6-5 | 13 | CASSPPDTGELFF | TGTGCCAGCAGTCCTCCCGACACCGGGGAGCTGTTTTTT
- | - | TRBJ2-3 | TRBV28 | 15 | CASRKNRVSTDTQYF | TGTGCCAGCAGGAAAAACAGGGTCAGCACAGATACGCAGTATTTT
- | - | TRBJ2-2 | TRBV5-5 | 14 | CASSLGQSTGELFF | TGTGCCAGCAGCTTGGGACAGTCGACCGGGGAGCTGTTTTTT
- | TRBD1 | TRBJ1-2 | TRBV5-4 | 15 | CASSHRAGGVEGYTF | TGTGCCAGCAGCCACAGAGCAGGGGGCGTTGAAGGCTACACCTTC
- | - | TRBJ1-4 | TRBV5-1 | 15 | CASSPARGANEKLFF | TGCGCCAGCAGCCCGGCCCGGGGGGCTAATGAAAAACTGTTTTTT
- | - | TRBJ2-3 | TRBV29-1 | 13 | CSVGGASTDTQYF | TGCAGCGTTGGCGGAGCTAGCACAGATACGCAGTATTTT
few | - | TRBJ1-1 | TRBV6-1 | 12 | CASNIIAEGTFF | TGTGCCAGCAACATCATAGCGGAGGGTACTTTCTTT
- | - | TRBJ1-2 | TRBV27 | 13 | CASSFLASDGYTF | TGTGCCAGCAGTTTTTTGGCTTCTGATGGCTACACCTTC
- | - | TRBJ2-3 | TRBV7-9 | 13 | CASSLGRGDTQYF | TGTGCCAGCAGCTTAGGTAGGGGAGATACGCAGTATTTT
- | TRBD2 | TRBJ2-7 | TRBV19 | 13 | CASTPGGQREQYF | TGTGCCAGTACCCCGGGGGGGCAAAGGGAGCAGTACTTC
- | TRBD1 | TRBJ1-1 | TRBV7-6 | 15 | CASSLAGQENTEAFF | TGTGCCAGCAGCTTAGCGGGACAGGAGAACACTGAAGCTTTCTTT
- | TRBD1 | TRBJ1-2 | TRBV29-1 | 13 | CSVEGQDYYGYTF | TGCAGCGTTGAGGGACAGGATTACTATGGCTACACCTTC
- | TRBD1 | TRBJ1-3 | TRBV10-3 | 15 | CAINGQGDTGNTIYF | TGTGCCATCAATGGACAGGGGGATACTGGAAACACCATATATTTT
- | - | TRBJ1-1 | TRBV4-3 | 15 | CASSQDWGGNTEAFF | TGCGCCAGCAGCCAAGATTGGGGAGGTAACACTGAAGCTTTCTTT
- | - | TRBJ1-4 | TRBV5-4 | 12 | CASSLEEGGLFF | TGTGCCAGCAGCCTTGAGGAAGGGGGACTGTTTTTT
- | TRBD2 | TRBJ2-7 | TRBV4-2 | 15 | CASSQTLAGGYEQYF | TGTGCCAGCAGCCAAACTCTAGCGGGAGGGTACGAGCAGTACTTC
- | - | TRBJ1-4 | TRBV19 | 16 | CASAMVLRQLNEKLFF | TGTGCCAGTGCTATGGTTCTACGACAGCTGAATGAAAAACTGTTTTTT
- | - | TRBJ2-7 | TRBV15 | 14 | CATSSRVTGNEQYF | TGTGCCACCAGCAGCAGGGTAACAGGAAACGAGCAGTACTTC
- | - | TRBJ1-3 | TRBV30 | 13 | CAWSPLSGNTIYF | TGTGCCTGGAGTCCCCTCTCTGGAAACACCATATATTTT
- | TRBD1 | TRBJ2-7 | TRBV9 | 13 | CASSEGTGFEQYF | TGTGCCAGCAGCGAGGGGACAGGGTTCGAGCAGTACTTC
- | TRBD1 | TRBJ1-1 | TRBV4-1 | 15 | CASSPRGTPNTEAFF | TGCGCCAGCAGCCCCAGGGGGACACCGAACACTGAAGCTTTCTTT
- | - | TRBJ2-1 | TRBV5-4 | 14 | CASSLYPGGDEQFF | TGTGCCAGCAGCTTGTACCCTGGAGGGGATGAGCAGTTCTTC
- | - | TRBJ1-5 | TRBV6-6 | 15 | CASSPTTGSNQPQHF | TGTGCCAGCAGTCCAACAACAGGGAGCAATCAGCCCCAGCATTTT
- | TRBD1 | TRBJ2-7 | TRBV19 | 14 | CATSHRDRIYEQYF | TGTGCCACCTCGCATAGGGACAGGATCTACGAGCAGTACTTC
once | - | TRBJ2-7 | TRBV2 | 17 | CASSEWRAGTNSYEQYF | TGTGCCAGCAGTGAATGGAGGGCGGGCACAAACTCCTACGAGCAGTACTTC